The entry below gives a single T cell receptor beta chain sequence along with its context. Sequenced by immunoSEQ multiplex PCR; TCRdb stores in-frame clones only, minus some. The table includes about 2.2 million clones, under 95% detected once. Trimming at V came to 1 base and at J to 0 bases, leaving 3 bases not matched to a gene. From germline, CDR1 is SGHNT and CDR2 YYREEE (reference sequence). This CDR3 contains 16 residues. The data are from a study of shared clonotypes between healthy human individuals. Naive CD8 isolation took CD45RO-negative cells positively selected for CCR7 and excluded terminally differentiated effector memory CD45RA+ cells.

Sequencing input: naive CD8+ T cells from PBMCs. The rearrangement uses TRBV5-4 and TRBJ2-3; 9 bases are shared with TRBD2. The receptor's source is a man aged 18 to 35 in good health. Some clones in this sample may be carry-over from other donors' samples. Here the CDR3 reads CASSLKREDSTDTQYF. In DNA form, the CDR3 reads TGTGCCAGCAGCTTGAAGCGGGAGGACAGCACAGATACGCAGTATTTT.